This T cell receptor beta chain was profiled in a study of T cell responses to AZD1222 COVID-19 vaccine. The wider study: Doses given second, at about 4 or about 12 weeks, were pooled. General study results and limits: Spike-specific TCR repertoires showed rising breadth and depth after two AZD1222 doses.

Remarks on this clone: The antigen remains undetermined.

The table came from immunoSEQ multiplex PCR; TCRdb's copy has only in-frame clones and leaves some out. The sample has about 110,000 clones, approximately 90% seen once. Germline V CDR1 and CDR2: SGHDT, YYEEEE. V was trimmed by 2 bases and J by 0 bases, leaving 5 bases between them. The length of the CDR3 is 13 residues. The chain couples TRBV5-6 to TRBJ1-2, with D unclear. The origin of this receptor is an adult in good health. The sample here was peripheral blood, taken on day 0 of AZD1222 vaccination. The CDR3 nucleotides are TGTGCCAGCAGCTTAAGGGCTAACTATGGCTACACCTTC. It translates to CASSLRANYGYTF.